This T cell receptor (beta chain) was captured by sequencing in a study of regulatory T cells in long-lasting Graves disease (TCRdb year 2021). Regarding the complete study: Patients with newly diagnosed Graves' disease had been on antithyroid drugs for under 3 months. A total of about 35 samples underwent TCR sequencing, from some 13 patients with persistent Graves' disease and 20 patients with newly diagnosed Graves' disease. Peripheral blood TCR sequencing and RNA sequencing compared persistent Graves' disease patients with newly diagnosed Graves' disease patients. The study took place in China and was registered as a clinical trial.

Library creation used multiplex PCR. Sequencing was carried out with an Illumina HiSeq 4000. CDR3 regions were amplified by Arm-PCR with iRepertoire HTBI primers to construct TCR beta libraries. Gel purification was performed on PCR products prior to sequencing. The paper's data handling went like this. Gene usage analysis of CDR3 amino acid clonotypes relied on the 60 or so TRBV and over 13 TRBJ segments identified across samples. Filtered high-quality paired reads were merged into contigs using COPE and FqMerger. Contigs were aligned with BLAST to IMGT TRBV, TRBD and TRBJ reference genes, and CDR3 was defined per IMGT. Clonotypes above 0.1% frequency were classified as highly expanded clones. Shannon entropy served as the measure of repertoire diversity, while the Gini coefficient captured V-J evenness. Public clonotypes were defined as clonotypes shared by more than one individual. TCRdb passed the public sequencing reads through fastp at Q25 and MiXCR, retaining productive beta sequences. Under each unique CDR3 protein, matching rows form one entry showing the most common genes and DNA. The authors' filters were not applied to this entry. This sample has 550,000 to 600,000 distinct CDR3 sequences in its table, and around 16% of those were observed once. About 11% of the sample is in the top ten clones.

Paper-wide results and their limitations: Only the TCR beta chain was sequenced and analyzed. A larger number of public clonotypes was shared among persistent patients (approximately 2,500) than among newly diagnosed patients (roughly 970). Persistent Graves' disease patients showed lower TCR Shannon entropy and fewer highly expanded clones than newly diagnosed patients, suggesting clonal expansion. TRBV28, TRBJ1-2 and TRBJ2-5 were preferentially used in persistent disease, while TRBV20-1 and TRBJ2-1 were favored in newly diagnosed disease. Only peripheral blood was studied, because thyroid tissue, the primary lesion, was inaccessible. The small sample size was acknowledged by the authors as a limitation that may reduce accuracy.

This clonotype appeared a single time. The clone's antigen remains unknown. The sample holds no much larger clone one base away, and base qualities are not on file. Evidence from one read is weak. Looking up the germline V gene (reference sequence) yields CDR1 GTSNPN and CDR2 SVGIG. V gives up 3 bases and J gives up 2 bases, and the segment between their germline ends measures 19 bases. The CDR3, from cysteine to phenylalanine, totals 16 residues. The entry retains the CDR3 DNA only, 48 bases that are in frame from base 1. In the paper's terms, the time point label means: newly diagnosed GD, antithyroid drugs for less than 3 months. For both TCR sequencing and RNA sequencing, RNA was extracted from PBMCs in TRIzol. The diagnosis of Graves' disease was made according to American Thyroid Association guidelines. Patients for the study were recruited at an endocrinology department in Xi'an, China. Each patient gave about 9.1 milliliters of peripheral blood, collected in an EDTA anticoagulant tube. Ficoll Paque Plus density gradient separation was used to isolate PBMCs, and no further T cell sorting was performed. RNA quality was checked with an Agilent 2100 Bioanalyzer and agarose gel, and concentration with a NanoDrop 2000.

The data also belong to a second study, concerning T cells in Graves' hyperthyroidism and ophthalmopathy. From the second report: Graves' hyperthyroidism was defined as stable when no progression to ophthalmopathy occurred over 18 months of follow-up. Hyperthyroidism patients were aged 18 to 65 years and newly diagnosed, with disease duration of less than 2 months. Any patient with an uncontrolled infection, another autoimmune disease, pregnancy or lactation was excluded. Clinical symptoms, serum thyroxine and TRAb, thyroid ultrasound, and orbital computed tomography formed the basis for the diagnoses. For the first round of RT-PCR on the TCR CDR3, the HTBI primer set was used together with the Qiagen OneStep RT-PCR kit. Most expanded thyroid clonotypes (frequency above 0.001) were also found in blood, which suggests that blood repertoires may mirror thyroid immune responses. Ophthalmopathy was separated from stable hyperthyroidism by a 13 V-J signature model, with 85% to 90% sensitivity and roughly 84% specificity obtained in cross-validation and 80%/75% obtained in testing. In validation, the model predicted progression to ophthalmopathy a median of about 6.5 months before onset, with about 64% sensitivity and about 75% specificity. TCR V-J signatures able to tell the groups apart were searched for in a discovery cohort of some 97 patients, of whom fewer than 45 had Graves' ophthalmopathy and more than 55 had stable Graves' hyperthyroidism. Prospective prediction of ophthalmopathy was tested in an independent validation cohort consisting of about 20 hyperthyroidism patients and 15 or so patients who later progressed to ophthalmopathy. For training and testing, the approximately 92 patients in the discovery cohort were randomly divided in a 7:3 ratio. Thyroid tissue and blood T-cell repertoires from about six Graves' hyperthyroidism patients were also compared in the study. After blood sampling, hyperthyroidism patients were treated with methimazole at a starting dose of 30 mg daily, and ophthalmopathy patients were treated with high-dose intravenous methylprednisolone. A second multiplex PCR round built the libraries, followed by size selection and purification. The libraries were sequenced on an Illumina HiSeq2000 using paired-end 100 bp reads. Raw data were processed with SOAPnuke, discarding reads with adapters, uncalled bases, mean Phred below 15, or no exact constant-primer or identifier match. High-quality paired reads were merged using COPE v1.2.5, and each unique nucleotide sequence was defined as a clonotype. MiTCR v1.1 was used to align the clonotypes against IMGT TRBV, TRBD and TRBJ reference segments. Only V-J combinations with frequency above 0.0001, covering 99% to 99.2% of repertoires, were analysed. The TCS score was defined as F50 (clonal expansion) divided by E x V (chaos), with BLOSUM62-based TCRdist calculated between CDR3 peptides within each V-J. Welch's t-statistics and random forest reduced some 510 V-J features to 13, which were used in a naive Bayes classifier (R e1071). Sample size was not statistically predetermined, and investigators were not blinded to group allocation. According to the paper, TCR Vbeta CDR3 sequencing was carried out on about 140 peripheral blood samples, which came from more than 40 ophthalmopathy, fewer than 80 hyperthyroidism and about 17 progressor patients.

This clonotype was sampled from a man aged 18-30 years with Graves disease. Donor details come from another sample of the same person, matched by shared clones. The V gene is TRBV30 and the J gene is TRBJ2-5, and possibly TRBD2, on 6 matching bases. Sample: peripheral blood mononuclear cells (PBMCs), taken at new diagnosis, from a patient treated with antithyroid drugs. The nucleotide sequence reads TGTGCCTGGAGCCCCACCCGGCTAGCGCTACAAGAGACCCAGTACTTC. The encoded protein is CAWSPTRLALQETQYF. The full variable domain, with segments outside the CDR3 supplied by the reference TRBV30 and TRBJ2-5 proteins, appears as SQTIHQWPATLVQPVGSPLSLECTVEGTSNPNLYWYRQAAGRGLQLLFYSVGIGQISSEVPQNLSASRPQDRQFILSSKKLLLSDSGFYLCAWSPTRLALQETQYFGPGTRLLVL.